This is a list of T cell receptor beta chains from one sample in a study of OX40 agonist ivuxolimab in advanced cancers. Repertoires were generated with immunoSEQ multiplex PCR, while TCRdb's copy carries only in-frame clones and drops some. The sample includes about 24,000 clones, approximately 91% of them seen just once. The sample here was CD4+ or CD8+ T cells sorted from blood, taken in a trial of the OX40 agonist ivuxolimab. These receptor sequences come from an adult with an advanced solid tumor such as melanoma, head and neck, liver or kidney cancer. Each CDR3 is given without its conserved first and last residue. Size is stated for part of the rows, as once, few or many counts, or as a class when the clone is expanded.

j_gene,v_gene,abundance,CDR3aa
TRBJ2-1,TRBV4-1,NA,ASSQVTSAPSYNEQF
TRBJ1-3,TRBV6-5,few,ASSFTDSGNTIY
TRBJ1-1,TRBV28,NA,ASSLSGTGTEAF
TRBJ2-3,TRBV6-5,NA,ASSYSPTDTQY
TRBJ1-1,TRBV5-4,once,ASSSTSGRNTEAF
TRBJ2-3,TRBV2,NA,ASSGGGQGDTQY
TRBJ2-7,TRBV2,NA,ATGTGLTYEQY
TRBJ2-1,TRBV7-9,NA,ASSSPRGVGANEQF
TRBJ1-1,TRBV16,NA,ASSRREAF
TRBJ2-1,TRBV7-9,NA,ASSFTEGGSVSYNEQF
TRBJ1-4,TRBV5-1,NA,ASSPSSGGEKLF
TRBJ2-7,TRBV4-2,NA,ASSTEQTDTYEQY
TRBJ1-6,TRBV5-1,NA,ASSLDRTDYNSPLH
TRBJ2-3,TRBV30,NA,AWGPASDTQY
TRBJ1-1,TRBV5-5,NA,ASSLDRGLLFTEAF
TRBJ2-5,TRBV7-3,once,ASSHGWDETQY
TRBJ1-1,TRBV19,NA,ASTGGGANTEAF
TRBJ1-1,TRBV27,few,ASSWTVNTEAF
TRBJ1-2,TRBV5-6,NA,ASSPNINYGYT